The sample holds a few counts of the clone carrying this T cell receptor beta chain. This record comes from a study of blood T cell repertoires in COVID-19. As for the study in general: COVID-19 samples, acute and convalescent, were from the United States, Italy and Spain.

The assay was immunoSEQ multiplex PCR, and TCRdb's table has in-frame clones only and misses some. The sample contains about 240,000 clones, about four fifths of which appear only once. The CDR3 extends over 17 amino acids. Trimming took 1 base from V and 4 from J; bases not matched to a gene: 10. The V gene's germline CDR1 is MDHEN and CDR2 SYDVKM. V and J are TRBV28 and TRBJ1-3; 7 bases align to TRBD1. This receptor was identified in a woman older than 75 with acute or convalescent COVID-19. Specimen: peripheral blood. In nucleotides, the CDR3 is TGTGCCAGCAGTTTATCTCACAGGGGCGCTTGGGGAAACACCATATATTTT. Translated: CASSLSHRGAWGNTIYF.